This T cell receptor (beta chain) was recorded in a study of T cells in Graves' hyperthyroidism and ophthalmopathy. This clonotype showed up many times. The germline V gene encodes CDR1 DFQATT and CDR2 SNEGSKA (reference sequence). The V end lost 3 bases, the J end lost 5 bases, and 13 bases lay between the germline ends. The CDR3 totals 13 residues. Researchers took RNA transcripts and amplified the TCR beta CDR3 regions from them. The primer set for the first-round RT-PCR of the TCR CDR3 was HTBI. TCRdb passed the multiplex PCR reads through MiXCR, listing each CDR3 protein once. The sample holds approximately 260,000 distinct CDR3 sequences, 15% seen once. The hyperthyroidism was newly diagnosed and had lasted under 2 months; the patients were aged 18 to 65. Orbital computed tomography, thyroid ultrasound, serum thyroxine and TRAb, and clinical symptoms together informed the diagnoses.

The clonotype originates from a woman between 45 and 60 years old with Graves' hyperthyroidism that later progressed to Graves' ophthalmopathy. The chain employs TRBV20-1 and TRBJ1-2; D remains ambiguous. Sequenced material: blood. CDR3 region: CSARGGGRYGYTF. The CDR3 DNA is TGCAGTGCTAGGGGAGGCGGAAGATATGGCTACACCTTC.